One T cell receptor beta chain is described in this entry. Original processing notes: Amplification of reference gene primers was used by the study to estimate nucleated cell counts. Clones were read by immunoSEQ multiplex PCR, and TCRdb kept only the in-frame ones, dropping some. Clonal size and the V and J genes are those of that table, whereas D and trimming came from the DNA. This sample yields some 130,000 clones, of which about 92% are seen a single time; around 3.8% belongs to the top ten. This entry belongs to a study of blood T cell repertoires in COVID-19. Study information: Italy, Spain and the United States were the sources of the convalescent and acute COVID-19 samples. T cells, B-cell-depleted T cells, or PBMCs provided the cDNA or gDNA that served as material.

This TCR came from a man aged 45-60 years with active COVID-19. Input material: peripheral blood.

DNA for the CDR3: TGCGCCAGCAGCCCCGGGGAGCCCGGCTCACCCCTCCACTTT. It encodes CASSPGEPGSPLHF. The gene calls are TRBV4-1 and TRBJ1-6; the D is unclear. The CDR3 contains 14 residues. The V and J ends lost 4 bases and 10 bases respectively, with 14 bases between them. The germline CDR1 and CDR2 sequences are MGHRA and YSYEKL.